The 27 T cell receptor beta chains given below trace back to one sample, sequenced in a study of blood T cells in healthy people across ages. A second PCR of 7 to 11 cycles used a sample-barcoded 5' primer and a J-beta primer mix. Each CDR3 protein is one row after TCRdb ran MiXCR on the 5' RACE reads. This sample yields 750,000 or so distinct CDR3 sequences, of which around a quarter are seen a single time; just under 9.5% belongs to the top ten. This same sample was also taken into another study, of T cells of mothers and their children.

Sequenced sample: blood. These TCRs come from a boy between 10 and 17 years old in good health.

The genes are TRBV5-1 and TRBJ2-5, with 8 bases identical to TRBD2. The tail of the sequence fits TRBJ2-1 better, so the J call may be wrong. CDR1 and CDR2 (germline): SGHRS, YFSETQ. The CDR3 is 13 residues long. For the CDR3, the DNA is TGCGCCAGCAGCGATAATAGCGGGAAGACCCAGTTCTTC. Protein: CASSDNSGKTQFF.

This clonotype was seen only a few times. The chain is built from TRBV3-1 and TRBJ1-2; D may be TRBD1 (6 bases). Germline assignment: CDR1 LGHDT and CDR2 YNNKEL (reference sequence). The CDR3 extends over 15 amino acids. With 0 bases removed from V and 5 bases from J, the gap between germline ends came to 13 bases. CDR3: CASSQDSSGDYGYTF. Here the CDR3 DNA reads TGTGCCAGCAGCCAAGATTCTTCAGGGGATTATGGCTACACCTTC.

The V and J genes are TRBV7-9 and TRBJ2-1, with 7 positions matching TRBD2. Per the germline V gene, CDR1 is SEHNR and CDR2 is FQNEAQ (reference sequence). J was trimmed by 4 bases and V by 1 base; bases with no gene match: 10. This CDR3 region has 17 residues. CDR3 bases: TGTGCCAGCAGCTTAGGGGGAGCGGGACCAATGTACAATGAGCAGTTCTTC. Translating gives CASSLGGAGPMYNEQFF.

Only a few counts were recorded for this clonotype. The rearrangement joins TRBV5-7 to TRBJ1-2; D uncertain. TRBV5-7 is an ORF; its function is uncertain. Deletions cut 3 bases from V and 2 bases from J, with 14 bases between. The CDR3 length is 15 residues. The CDR3 region has the DNA TGTGCCAGCAGCTCTCACACGACGCGGAACTATGGCTACACCTTC. As protein: CASSSHTTRNYGYTF.

In this sample, this clonotype turned up a few times. The rearrangement uses TRBV20-1 and TRBJ2-1; D unclear. The CDR3 covers 13 residues. Trimming shortened V by 2 bases and J by 5 bases, and 10 bases separated the two germline ends. Germline lookup yields CDR1 DFQATT and CDR2 SNEGSKA (reference sequence). The CDR3 coding sequence is TGCAGTGCTAGATCCCAAGACCACAATGAGCAGTTCTTC. The encoded protein is CSARSQDHNEQFF.

The V and J genes are TRBV18 and TRBJ2-7; 8 positions agree with TRBD1. CDR3 length: 14 amino acids. CDR1 KGHSH and CDR2 LQKENI come from the germline V gene. The V segment lost 5 bases and the J segment 3 bases; nucleotides outside the gene matches: 6. Here the CDR3 DNA reads TGTGCCAGCTCATCGGACAGGGAGAACTACGAGCAGTACTTC. This translates into CASSSDRENYEQYF.

The chain combines TRBV11-2 with TRBJ2-4; the D gene could be TRBD1 or TRBD2 (5 bases each). The CDR3 runs 16 residues. Between the trimmed V and J ends, which lost 4 bases and 8 bases, there was a span of 21 bases. Germline CDR1 SGHAT, CDR2 FQNNGV. The CDR3 sequence is CASSSLLGEGLDIQYF. In DNA, the CDR3 is TGTGCCAGCAGCTCCTTACTGGGAGAGGGGTTAGACATTCAGTACTTC.

This clonotype has only a few counts. This CDR3 reads CASSQESQGRVTGNTIYF. In nucleotides, the CDR3 is TGCGCCAGCAGCCAGGAAAGTCAGGGTCGGGTTACTGGAAACACCATATATTTT. The gene calls are TRBV4-1 and TRBJ1-3; possible D gene TRBD1, 5 bases. V shed 3 bases and J shed 2 bases, with 20 bases lying between them. CDR1 and CDR2 from the germline V gene are MGHRA and YSYEKL. The CDR3 length is 18 residues.

The chain is built from TRBV12-3 or TRBV12-4 and TRBJ2-7; D perhaps matches TRBD1 (5 bases). The CDR3 extends over 13 amino acids. Trimming removed 9 bases at V and 2 bases at J, with 14 bases between. The CDR3, as DNA: TGTGCCAGTAGCCAGACAGATGCCTACGAGCAGTACTTC. It translates to CASSQTDAYEQYF.

This rearrangement joins TRBV28 to TRBJ1-3; D gene ambiguous. Between the trimmed V and J ends, which lost 7 bases and 0 bases, there was a span of 7 bases. This CDR3 comprises 13 residues. From germline, CDR1 is MDHEN and CDR2 SYDVKM. In DNA form, the CDR3 reads TGTGCCAGCATACCCGGCTCTGGAAACACCATATATTTT. This translates into CASIPGSGNTIYF.

This clonotype has a handful of counts. The V call is TRBV24-1, the J call TRBJ2-5; D is unresolved. The germline V gene has CDR1 KGHDR and CDR2 SFDVKD. Trimming removed 1 base from V and 7 bases from J, with 3 bases in between. The CDR3 contains 11 residues. The CDR3 protein is CATSDLRTQYF. The CDR3 DNA is TGTGCCACCAGTGATTTAAGGACCCAGTACTTC.

This clonotype was seen only a few times. The chain uses TRBV7-6 and TRBJ2-5; D possibly corresponds to TRBD2 (5 bases). The CDR3 is made up of 15 amino acids. Germline values: CDR1 SGHVS, CDR2 FNYEAQ. Trimming pared 3 bases from V and 2 bases from J, leaving 13 bases between. The CDR3 region has the DNA TGTGCCAGCAGCTTCGGCCCGGGGTTTCAAGAGACCCAGTACTTC. Translating gives CASSFGPGFQETQYF.

This clonotype was counted between two and nine times. The chain carries TRBV29-1 and TRBJ2-5; D unresolved. The J call may not be correct, given that the DNA end is closer to TRBJ2-7. Germline CDR1 and CDR2: SQVTM and ANQGSEA. The CDR3 runs 13 residues. In DNA, the CDR3 is TGCAGCGCCACTGACCCTAAGTCCTACGAGCAGTACTTC. Its protein product is CSATDPKSYEQYF.

This clonotype has more than one count but fewer than ten. This chain links TRBV29-1 with TRBJ1-2; D ambiguous. The CDR3 has 13 residues. Trimming took off 3 bases at V and 6 bases at J, with 14 bases between the two ends. CDR1 is SQVTM and CDR2 is ANQGSEA in the germline V gene. The CDR3 sequence is CSVEDLGPNGYTF. The DNA for the CDR3 is TGCAGCGTTGAGGATCTGGGTCCCAATGGCTACACCTTC.

The genes are TRBV7-9 and TRBJ1-1; possible D gene TRBD1, 6 bases. CDR1 and CDR2 (germline): SEHNR, FQNEAQ (reference sequence). There are 14 residues in the CDR3. V was shortened by 5 bases and J by 8 bases, with 18 bases between the two germline ends. This CDR3 is CASSHPTGPGEAFF. CDR3 DNA: TGTGCCAGCAGCCACCCGACAGGCCCGGGAGAAGCTTTCTTT.

The genes are TRBV27 and TRBJ2-7; 8 bases line up with TRBD1. Germline V CDR1 and CDR2: MNHEY, SMNVEV (reference sequence). The J segment lost 2 bases and the V segment lost 5 bases, leaving 8 bases of the junction unmatched. The CDR3 sequence is 15 residues long. CDR3 in amino acids: CASSLRTGPAYEQYF. The CDR3 DNA sequence: TGTGCCAGCAGTCTTCGGACAGGGCCGGCCTACGAGCAGTACTTC.

The chain carries TRBV6-6 and TRBJ2-7, with 7 bases matching TRBD1. The germline V gene has CDR1 MNHNY and CDR2 SVGAGI (reference sequence). Germline trimming cut 7 bases from V and 2 bases from J; bases unmatched to any gene: 8. The CDR3 loop spans 14 amino acids. CDR3 DNA: TGTGCCAGCAACACCCCGGGACAGACCTACGAGCAGTACTTC. Amino acids: CASNTPGQTYEQYF.

In this sample, this clonotype turned up a few times. The chain joins TRBV5-1 to TRBJ2-1; D is undetermined. Germline V gives CDR1 SGHRS, CDR2 YFSETQ. V lost 0 bases and J lost 10, with 20 bases in between. The CDR3 runs to 16 residues. The CDR3 DNA reads TGCGCCAGCAGCTTGGGAGGAGAAGCACCTCAAGGGGAGCAGTTCTTC. Translating it yields CASSLGGEAPQGEQFF.

About this clonotype itself: The conserved phenylalanine or tryptophan normally closing the CDR3 is absent here, so this likely arose from a read error. This sequence joins TRBV28 and TRBJ1-2; TRBD1 aligns across 9 bases. From germline, CDR1 is MDHEN and CDR2 SYDVKM. There are 15 residues in the CDR3. Trimming removed 7 bases from V and 8 bases from J; junction bases left unmatched: 14. This CDR3 is CASIKGQGTFGGYTS. In DNA form, the CDR3 reads TGTGCCAGCATCAAGGGACAGGGTACCTTCGGGGGCTACACCTCC.

This clonotype was found a few times. The J gene is TRBJ2-1, the V gene TRBV6-1; D gene ambiguous. Germline V gene sequence: CDR1 MNHNS, CDR2 SASEGT. Trimming removed 4 bases from V and 0 bases from J, with 7 bases in between. The CDR3 length is 14 residues. The CDR3 DNA reads TGTGCCAGCAGTGGGCCAGCCTCCTACAATGAGCAGTTCTTC. Translation gives CASSGPASYNEQFF.

This clonotype was detected many times. This rearrangement joins TRBV4-1 to TRBJ2-1; 15 nucleotides line up with TRBD2. V dropped 2 bases and J dropped 0; count of bases not matched to a gene: 5. This CDR3 spans 19 amino acids. Germline V CDR1 and CDR2: MGHRA, YSYEKL. This CDR3 is CASSQLGLAGGSSYNEQFF. CDR3 coding DNA: TGCGCCAGCAGCCAACTTGGACTAGCGGGGGGGAGCTCCTACAATGAGCAGTTCTTC.

The V call is TRBV20-1, the J call TRBJ1-5; D unclear. The germline CDR1 and CDR2 sequences are DFQATT and SNEGSKA (reference sequence). The V end was cut by 5 bases, the J end by 2 bases, with 10 bases between. There are 13 residues in the CDR3. CDR3 DNA: TGCAGTGCTGGAGTCCCAGGCAATCAGCCCCAGCATTTT. Translating gives CSAGVPGNQPQHF.

There are many counts of this clonotype. The rearrangement joins TRBV5-1 to TRBJ2-5; D is ambiguous. There are 13 residues in the CDR3. CDR1 is SGHRS, CDR2 YFSETQ, per germline. The ends were cut back, 0 bases at V and 5 bases at J, with 8 bases in the middle. The CDR3 DNA is TGCGCCAGCAGCTTGGTAGTGGGCGAGACCCAGTACTTC. This encodes CASSLVVGETQYF.

The V and J genes are TRBV29-1 and TRBJ1-4; D gene ambiguous. In germline, CDR1 is SQVTM, CDR2 ANQGSEA. The length of the CDR3 is 16 residues. Trimming shortened V by 5 bases and J by 3 bases, and 19 bases separated the two germline ends. The CDR3 spells CSVPAPGERSNEKLFF. In nucleotides, the CDR3 is TGCAGCGTTCCGGCCCCCGGGGAACGATCTAATGAAAAACTGTTTTTT.

The V call is TRBV5-1, the J call TRBJ2-5, with a weak D call TRBD2 (7 bases). The CDR3 has 14 amino acids. Germline V gives CDR1 SGHRS, CDR2 YFSETQ. Trimming removed 1 base from V and 8 bases from J, with 15 bases in between. CDR3 nucleotides: TGCGCCAGCAGCTTGAGCCGGGGGGCCCGAACCCAGTACTTC. Amino acid sequence: CASSLSRGARTQYF.

The chain employs TRBV14 and TRBJ2-3; D tentatively fits TRBD1 or TRBD2 (5 bases each). V was trimmed by 2 bases and J by 8 bases, leaving 8 bases between them. CDR1 and CDR2 (germline): SGHDN, FVKESK. The CDR3 is 12 residues long. DNA of the CDR3: TGTGCCAGCAGCCAAATTGGGGGTACGCAGTATTTT. Amino acids: CASSQIGGTQYF. Together with reference TRBV14 and TRBJ2-3, the CDR3 gives the full variable domain: EAGVTQFPSHSVIEKGQTVTLRCDPISGHDNLYWYRRVMGKEIKFLLHFVKESKQDESGMPNNRFLAERTGGTYSTLKVQPAELEDSGVYFCASSQIGGTQYFGPGTRLTVL.

The chain combines TRBV7-8 with TRBJ2-5, with D tentatively TRBD2 (5 bases). The J call is in doubt because the DNA end fits TRBJ2-1 better. Per germline, CDR1 SGHVS and CDR2 FQNEAQ. This CDR3 region has 15 residues. CDR3 nucleotides: TGTGCCAGCAGGGACTTCCGGGCCTCCTACAATGAGCAGTTCTTC. This encodes CASRDFRASYNEQFF.